Listed here is a single T cell receptor beta chain. Its antigen remains undetermined. Base qualities are not recorded, but no much larger clone differs from it by a single base. DNA from uncultured naive and memory CD4+ T cells underwent immunoSEQ TCR-beta sequencing at deep resolution. The original methods were these. During preprocessing, nonproductive sequences were removed, along with CDR3s that did not begin with C, did not end with F or W, or were shorter than 7 amino acids. Cultured and uncultured naive and memory CD4+ repertoires were searched for previously identified spike- and CEF-reactive CDR3s. CDR3 homology was measured as pairwise Levenshtein distance, computed with the stringdist R package after trimming three terminal residues from each end. As stored in TCRdb, this immuneACCESS dataset retains in-frame rearrangements with V and J assigned. A fraction of the clones does not appear; measured against another copy, unresolved V genes explain less than half of the discrepancy, and the remainder lacks a known reason. D and trimming come from the DNA, and the V and J calls and clone size come from that table. Here the sample has 60,000 or so clones; over 90% occur a single time. The top ten hold roughly 0.14% of the sample.

CD4+ T cells from unexposed donors were collected before the COVID-19 pandemic (2011-2018). To separate naive from memory CD4+ T cells, cryopreserved PBMCs first underwent CD4 enrichment and then EasySep naive CD4+ T cell enrichment. The leukapheresis product for the unexposed donors was obtained through commercial purchase. PBMCs were isolated from leukapheresis product or whole blood by Ficoll-Paque PLUS gradient centrifugation. PBMCs were either cryopreserved at -140 degrees C or used fresh in the expansion assay. The QIAamp Micro DNA Kit was used to extract genomic DNA from the CD4+ T cells. These data come from a study of CD4 T cells in relation to SARS-CoV-2 and coronaviruses (dated by TCRdb to the early 2020s). In the study overall: HLA restriction was mapped for shared crossreactive spike epitopes using patient-derived lymphoblastoid cell lines. The Adaptive Biotechnologies TCR-sequencing kit was used for samples from three pre-COVID donors and for the naive versus memory experiments, whereas the other data were Illumina-based. The study assessed, at the TCR clonotype level, memory CD4+ T cell crossreactivity between SARS-CoV-2 and common cold coronavirus spike proteins. A different TCR-beta assay, based on Illumina, was used to sequence expansion assays from other donors in the study.

What the study reported, not specific to this receptor: Crossreactivity analysis centred on spike protein, so crossreactivity against other viral proteins was not assessed. In about 71% of donors, memory CD4+ clonotypes turned up that crossrecognized SARS-CoV-2 and at least one common cold coronavirus spike. Because no donor provided both pre-pandemic and post-infection samples, tracing the source of pre-existing responses was limited. Small numbers of patients and of tested TCRs limited the study. Crossreactive clones showed significantly weaker SARS-CoV-2-driven expansion than monoreactive clones, consistent with antigenic imprinting. Naive versus memory sequencing indicated the assay detects memory recall responses rather than primary responses primed during culture.

Between the V and J ends, shortened by 3 bases and 5 bases respectively, the junction contains 13 bases. From cysteine to phenylalanine, the CDR3 is 15 amino acids long. This entry keeps only the CDR3 DNA: 45 bases, framed from base 1. The germline V gene provides CDR1 SGHTA and CDR2 FQGTGA. Sequencing was performed on naive CD4+ T cells from PBMCs. Per the publication, the cell subset or site label means: naive CD4+ T cells isolated by negative enrichment. This clonotype was sampled from a human donor in good health. The sequence joins TRBV7-3 to TRBJ2-2; a tentative D call is TRBD2 (5 bases match). The DNA sequence is as follows: TGTGCCAGCAGCTTTGTCACTACGGGGACCGGGGAGCTGTTTTTT. Translated, this is CASSFVTTGTGELFF.